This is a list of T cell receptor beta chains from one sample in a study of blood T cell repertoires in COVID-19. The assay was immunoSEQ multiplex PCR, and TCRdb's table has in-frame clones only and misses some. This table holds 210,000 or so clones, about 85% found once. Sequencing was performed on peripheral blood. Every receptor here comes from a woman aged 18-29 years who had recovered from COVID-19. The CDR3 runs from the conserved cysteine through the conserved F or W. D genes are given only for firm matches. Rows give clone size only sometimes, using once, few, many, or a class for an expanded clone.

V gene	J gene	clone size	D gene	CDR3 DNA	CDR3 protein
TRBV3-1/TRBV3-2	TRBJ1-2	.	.	TGTGCCAGCAGCCAAGCCCTTCCCTCGAGATGCGGCTACACCTTC	CASSQALPSRCGYTF
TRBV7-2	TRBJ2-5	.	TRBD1	TGTGCCAGCAGGGCGACAGGGGGTTTCCGAGAGACCCAGTACTTC	CASRATGGFRETQYF
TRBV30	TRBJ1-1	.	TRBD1	TGTGCCTGGTCCAGGGGGGTGTCGAGGTCCTTGAACACTGAAGCTTTCTTT	CAWSRGVSRSLNTEAFF
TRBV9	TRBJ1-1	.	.	TGTGCCAGCAGCACAGCGGACAGTGGCACTGAAGCTTTCTTT	CASSTADSGTEAFF
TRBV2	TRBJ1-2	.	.	TGTGCCAGCACCCGGGGGGGCGGCTCTAACTATGGCTACACCTTC	CASTRGGGSNYGYTF
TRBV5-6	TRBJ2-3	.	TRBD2	TGTGCCAGCAGCTGGGGACTAGCGGAGACAATCACAGATACGCAGTATTTT	CASSWGLAETITDTQYF
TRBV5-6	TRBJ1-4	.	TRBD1	TGTGCCAGCAGCTCGAGTTGGGACAGGGCTAATGAAAAACTGTTTTTT	CASSSSWDRANEKLFF
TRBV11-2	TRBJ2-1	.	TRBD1	TGTGCCAGCAGCCCCGCAGGACAGGCTACGGGTGAGCAGTTCTTC	CASSPAGQATGEQFF
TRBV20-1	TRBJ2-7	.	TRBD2	TGCAGCTACGAGTTTAGCGGGAAGCAGTACTTC	CSYEFSGKQYF
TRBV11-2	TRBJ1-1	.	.	TGTGCCAGCAGCTTAGGTGCTGTTGGCATGAACACTGAAGCTTTCTTT	CASSLGAVGMNTEAFF
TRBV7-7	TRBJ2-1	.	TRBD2	TGTGCCAGCAGCTTGGGCCCGACTAGCGTCCATGAGCAGTTCTTC	CASSLGPTSVHEQFF
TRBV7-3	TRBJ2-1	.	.	TGTGCCAGCAGCCTCCCGGGTCTCGAGCAGTTCTTC	CASSLPGLEQFF
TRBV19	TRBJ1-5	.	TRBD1	TGTGCCAGTAGTCCCCGACAGGGGGCGGTCGGGTGGGAACAGCCCCAGCATTTT	CASSPRQGAVGWEQPQHF
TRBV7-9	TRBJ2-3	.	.	TGTGCCAGCAGCTTTGATCCAGTGACAGATACGCAGTATTTT	CASSFDPVTDTQYF
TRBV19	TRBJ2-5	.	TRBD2	TGTGCCAGTCGGGGGGGACAAGAGACCCAGTACTTC	CASRGGQETQYF
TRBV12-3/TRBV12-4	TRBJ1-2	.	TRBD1	TGTGCCAGCAGGTGGACAGGGAGTGGCTACACCTTC	CASRWTGSGYTF
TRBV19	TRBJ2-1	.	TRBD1	TGTGCCAGTAGTCCTGCAGGGGGAGTGCAATACAATGAGCAGTTCTTC	CASSPAGGVQYNEQFF
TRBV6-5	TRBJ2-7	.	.	TGTGCCAGTGACAAAGGACAACGCTACGAGCAGTACTTC	CASDKGQRYEQYF
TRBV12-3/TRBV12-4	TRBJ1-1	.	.	TGTGCCACCACTCCGGAGGGGAGGACTGAAGCTTTCTTT	CATTPEGRTEAFF
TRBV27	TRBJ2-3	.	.	TGTGCCAGCAGTTTGCGGCGGGGCGAGGCAGATACGCAGTATTTT	CASSLRRGEADTQYF
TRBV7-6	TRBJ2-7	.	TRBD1	TGTGCCAGCAGCGTGACCGGGACAGGGCTTCTCGAGCAGTACTTC	CASSVTGTGLLEQYF
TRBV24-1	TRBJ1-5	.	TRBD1	TGTGCCACCAGTGAAGGGGGCGCGGTTCAGCCCCAGCATTTT	CATSEGGAVQPQHF
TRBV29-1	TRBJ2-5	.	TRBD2	TGCAGCGTTGCCCTGGGACTAGCCTTTGAGACCCAGTACTTC	CSVALGLAFETQYF
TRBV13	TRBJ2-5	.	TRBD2	TGTGCCAGCAGTCGTGAAGCGGGAGTGGGAGAGACCCAGTACTTC	CASSREAGVGETQYF
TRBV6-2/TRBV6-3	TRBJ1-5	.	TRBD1	TGTGCCAGCAGTAAGGGACAGGGATCACAATATAGCAATCAGCCCCAGCATTTT	CASSKGQGSQYSNQPQHF
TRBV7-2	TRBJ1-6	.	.	TGTGCCAGCAGCTCAACGAGGGCCCTCCACTTT	CASSSTRALHF
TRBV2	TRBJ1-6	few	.	TGTGCCAGGGACGAGGGGGATCATTCACCCCTCCACTTT	CARDEGDHSPLHF
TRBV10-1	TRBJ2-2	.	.	TGCGCCAGCAGTCCCGGGAACACCGGGGAGCTGTTTTTT	CASSPGNTGELFF
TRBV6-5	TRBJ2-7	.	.	TGTGCCAGCAGTTACGGGGGGTCGGGTAGGTCCGAGCAGTACTTC	CASSYGGSGRSEQYF
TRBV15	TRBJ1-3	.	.	TGTGCCACCAGCGGCTCCAACTCTGGAAACACCATATATTTT	CATSGSNSGNTIYF
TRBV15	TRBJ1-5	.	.	TGTGCCACCAGCAGAGATCGGGGGAATCAGCCCCAGCATTTT	CATSRDRGNQPQHF
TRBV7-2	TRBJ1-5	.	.	TGTGCCAGCAGCTACCACGTAGCCGGGAATCAGCCCCAGCATTTT	CASSYHVAGNQPQHF